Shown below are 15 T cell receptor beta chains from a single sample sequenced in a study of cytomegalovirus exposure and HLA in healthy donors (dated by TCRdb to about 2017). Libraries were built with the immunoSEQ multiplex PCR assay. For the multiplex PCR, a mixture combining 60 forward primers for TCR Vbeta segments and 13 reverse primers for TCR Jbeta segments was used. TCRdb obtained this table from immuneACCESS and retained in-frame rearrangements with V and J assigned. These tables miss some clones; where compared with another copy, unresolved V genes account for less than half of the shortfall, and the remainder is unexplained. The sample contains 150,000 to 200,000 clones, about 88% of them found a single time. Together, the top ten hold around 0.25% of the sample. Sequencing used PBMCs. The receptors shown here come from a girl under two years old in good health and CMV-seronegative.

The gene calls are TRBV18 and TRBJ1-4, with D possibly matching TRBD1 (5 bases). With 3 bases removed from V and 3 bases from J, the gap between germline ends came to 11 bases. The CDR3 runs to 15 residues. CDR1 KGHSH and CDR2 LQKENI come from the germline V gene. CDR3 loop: CASSPTGGANEKLFF. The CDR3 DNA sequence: TGTGCCAGCTCACCTACCGGGGGGGCTAATGAAAAACTGTTTTTT. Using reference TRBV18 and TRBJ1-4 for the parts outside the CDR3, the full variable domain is NAGVMQNPRHLVRRRGQEARLRCSPMKGHSHVYWYRQLPEEGLKFMVYLQKENIIDESGMPKERFSAEFPKEGPSILRIQQVVRGDSAAYFCASSPTGGANEKLFFGSGTQLSVL.

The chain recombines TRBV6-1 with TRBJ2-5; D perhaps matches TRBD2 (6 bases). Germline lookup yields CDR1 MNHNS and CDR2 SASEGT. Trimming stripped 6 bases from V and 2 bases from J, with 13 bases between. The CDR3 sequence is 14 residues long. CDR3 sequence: CASRSWDLQETQYF. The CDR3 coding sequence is TGTGCCAGCAGATCCTGGGACTTACAAGAGACCCAGTACTTC.

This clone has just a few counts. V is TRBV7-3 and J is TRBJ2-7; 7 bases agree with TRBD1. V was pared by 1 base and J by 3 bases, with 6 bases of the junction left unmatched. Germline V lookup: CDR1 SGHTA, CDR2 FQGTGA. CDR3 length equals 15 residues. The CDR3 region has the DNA TGTGCCAGCAGCTTAAGAGGGGGCCCTAACTACGAGCAGTACTTC. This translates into CASSLRGGPNYEQYF.

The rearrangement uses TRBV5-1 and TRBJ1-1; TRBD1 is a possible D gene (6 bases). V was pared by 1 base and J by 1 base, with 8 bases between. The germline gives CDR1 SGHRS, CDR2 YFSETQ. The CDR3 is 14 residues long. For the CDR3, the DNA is TGCGCCAGCAGCTTGACAGGGCCGAACACTGAAGCTTTCTTT. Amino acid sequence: CASSLTGPNTEAFF.

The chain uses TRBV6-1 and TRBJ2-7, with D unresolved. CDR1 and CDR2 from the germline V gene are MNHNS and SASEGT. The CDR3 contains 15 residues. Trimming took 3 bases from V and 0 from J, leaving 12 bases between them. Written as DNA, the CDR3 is TGTGCCAGCAGTGACGTGTCCTTACTCTCCTACGAGCAGTACTTC. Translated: CASSDVSLLSYEQYF.

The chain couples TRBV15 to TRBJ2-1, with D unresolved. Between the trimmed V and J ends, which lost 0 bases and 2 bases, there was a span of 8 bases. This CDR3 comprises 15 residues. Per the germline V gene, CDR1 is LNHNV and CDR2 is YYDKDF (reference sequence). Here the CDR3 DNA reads TGTGCCACCAGCAGAGACCGGTCCCCCTACAATGAGCAGTTCTTC. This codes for CATSRDRSPYNEQFF.

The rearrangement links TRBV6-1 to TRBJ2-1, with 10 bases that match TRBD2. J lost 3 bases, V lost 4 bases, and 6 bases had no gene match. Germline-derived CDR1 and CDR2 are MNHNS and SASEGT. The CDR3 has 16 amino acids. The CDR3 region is CASSGTSGRGYNEQFF. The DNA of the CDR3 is TGTGCCAGCAGTGGGACTAGCGGTCGGGGCTACAATGAGCAGTTCTTC.

The CDR3 DNA follows: TGTGCCACCAGCTCAGGGGGCCACTATGGCTACACCTTC. Its translation is CATSSGGHYGYTF. The chain is built from TRBV15 and TRBJ1-2; the match to TRBD1 covers 8 bases. Per germline, CDR1 LNHNV and CDR2 YYDKDF (reference sequence). There are 13 residues in the CDR3. V dropped 5 bases and J dropped 3; count of bases not matched to a gene: 2.

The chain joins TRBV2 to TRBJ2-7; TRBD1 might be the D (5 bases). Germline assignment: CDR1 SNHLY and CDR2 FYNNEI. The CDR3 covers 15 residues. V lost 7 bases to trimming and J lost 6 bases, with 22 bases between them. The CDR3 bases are TGTGCCAGCATATGGTTTGCAGGGTCTTCTGGCGAGCAGTACTTC. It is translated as CASIWFAGSSGEQYF.

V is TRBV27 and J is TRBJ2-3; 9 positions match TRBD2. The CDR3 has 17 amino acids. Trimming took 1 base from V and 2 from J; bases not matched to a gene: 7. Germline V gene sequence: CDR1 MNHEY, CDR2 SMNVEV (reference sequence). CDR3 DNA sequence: TGTGCCAGCAGTTTATTGGGCGGGAGGGCCCTCACAGATACGCAGTATTTT. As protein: CASSLLGGRALTDTQYF.

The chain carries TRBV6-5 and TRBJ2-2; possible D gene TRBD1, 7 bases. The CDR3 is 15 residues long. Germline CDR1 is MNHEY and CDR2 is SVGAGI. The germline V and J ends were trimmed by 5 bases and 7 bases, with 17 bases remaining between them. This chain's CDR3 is CASSGGGGGHGELFF. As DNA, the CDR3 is TGTGCCAGCAGTGGCGGAGGGGGCGGGCACGGGGAGCTGTTTTTT.

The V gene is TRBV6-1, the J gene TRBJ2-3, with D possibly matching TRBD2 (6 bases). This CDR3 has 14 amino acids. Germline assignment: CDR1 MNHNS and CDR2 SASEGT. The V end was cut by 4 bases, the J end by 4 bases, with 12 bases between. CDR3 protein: CASSGGGAADTQYF. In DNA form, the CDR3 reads TGTGCCAGCAGTGGGGGCGGGGCGGCAGATACGCAGTATTTT.

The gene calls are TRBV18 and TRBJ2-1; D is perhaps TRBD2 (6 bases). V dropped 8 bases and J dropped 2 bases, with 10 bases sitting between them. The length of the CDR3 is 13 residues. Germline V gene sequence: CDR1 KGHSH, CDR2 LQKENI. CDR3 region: CASKGTPYNEQFF. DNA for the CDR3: TGTGCCAGCAAAGGGACTCCCTACAATGAGCAGTTCTTC.

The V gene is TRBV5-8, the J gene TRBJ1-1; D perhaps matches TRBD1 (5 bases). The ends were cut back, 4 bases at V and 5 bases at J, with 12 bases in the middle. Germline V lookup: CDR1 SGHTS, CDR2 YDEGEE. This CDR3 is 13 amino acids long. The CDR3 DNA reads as TGTGCCAGCAGCAAACATCAGGGTACTGAAGCTTTCTTT. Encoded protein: CASSKHQGTEAFF.

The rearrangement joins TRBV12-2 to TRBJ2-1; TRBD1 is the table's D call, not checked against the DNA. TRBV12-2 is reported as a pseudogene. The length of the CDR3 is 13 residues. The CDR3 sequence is CASRQGQANEQFF. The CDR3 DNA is TGTGCAAGTCGCCAGGGACAGGCCAATGAGCAGTTCTTC.